Below, 21 T cell receptor beta chains from the same sample are listed, as sequenced in a study of neurological immune-mediated disorders. The time point is: longitudinal time-point 3. TCRdb fed the 5' RACE reads into MiXCR, producing one record per CDR3 protein. Counted here are under 100,000 distinct CDR3 sequences, approximately 4.6% occurring once; the ten biggest clones make up approximately 5.8%. The sample consisted of PBMCs. The origin of the receptors is a woman aged 60 to 75 with multiple sclerosis.

In its sample, this clonotype was seen many times. This CDR3 reads CASSLGGFGTGELFF. CDR3 DNA: TGCGCCAGCAGCTTGGGAGGGTTTGGCACCGGGGAGCTGTTTTTT. The chain links TRBV5-1 to TRBJ2-2; D is possibly TRBD2 (5 bases). Trimming stripped 0 bases from V and 4 bases from J, with 10 bases between. Looked up from germline, CDR1 is SGHRS and CDR2 is YFSETQ. This CDR3 spans 15 amino acids.

This clonotype was counted many times. The chain links TRBV5-1 to TRBJ2-5; D gene uncertain. CDR3 size: 16 residues. V lost 1 base, J lost 5 bases, and 18 bases lay in between. Germline V gives CDR1 SGHRS, CDR2 YFSETQ. This CDR3 is CASSLMPPFGRETQYF. In DNA form, the CDR3 reads TGCGCCAGCAGCTTGATGCCACCCTTCGGTCGGGAGACCCAGTACTTC.

This clonotype has ten or more counts. V usage is TRBV20-1 and J usage is TRBJ2-1; D tentatively reads TRBD1 or TRBD2 (5 bases each). Germline-derived CDR1 and CDR2 are DFQATT and SNEGSKA (reference sequence). The CDR3 runs to 15 residues. V was clipped by 6 bases and J by 4 bases, with 19 bases between them. The CDR3 DNA sequence: TGCAGTGCGGAAGAACCCGGGACGTCTTACAATGAGCAGTTCTTC. Translation: CSAEEPGTSYNEQFF.

The gene calls are TRBV18 and TRBJ2-5; the match to TRBD1 covers 9 bases. The V segment lost 6 bases and the J segment 5 bases; nucleotides outside the gene matches: 4. The CDR3 extends over 13 amino acids. Germline CDR1 reads KGHSH; CDR2 reads LQKENI. The CDR3 DNA reads as TGTGCCAGCTCCCAGGGACAGGGCGAGACCCAGTACTTC. Protein: CASSQGQGETQYF.

This clonotype was recorded many times. The chain recombines TRBV6-6 with TRBJ2-7; no definite D call. V dropped 8 bases and J dropped 1 base, with 18 bases sitting between them. The CDR3 contains 15 residues. CDR1 and CDR2 (germline): MNHNY, SVGAGI (reference sequence). CDR3 protein: CASQPFIGSSYEQYF. The CDR3 bases are TGTGCCAGCCAACCCTTTATAGGTAGTTCCTACGAGCAGTACTTC.

Here the CDR3 reads CASSVLRQGGYGYTF. The CDR3 DNA is TGTGCCAGCAGCGTACTGAGACAGGGAGGCTATGGCTACACCTTC. This chain connects TRBV9 to TRBJ1-2; 7 bases are shared with TRBD1. Germline CDR1 is SGDLS and CDR2 is YYNGEE. Losses at the gene ends were 1 base for V and 4 bases for J; bases not matched to a gene: 7. This CDR3 has 15 residues.

This clonotype was counted many times. The CDR3 reads CASSYSETVDEAFF. The CDR3 DNA sequence: TGTGCCAGCAGTTACTCGGAGACAGTGGATGAAGCTTTCTTT. J is TRBJ1-1 and V is TRBV6-6; tentative D call: TRBD1 (5 bases). V lost 0 bases to trimming and J lost 7 bases, with 12 bases between them. The CDR3 runs 14 residues. CDR1 MNHNY and CDR2 SVGAGI come from the germline V gene (reference sequence).

This clonotype was counted at least ten times. The genes are TRBV7-6 and TRBJ2-7; D gene ambiguous. The germline V gene encodes CDR1 SGHVS and CDR2 FNYEAQ. V was cut by 6 bases and J by 1 base, with 10 bases left in between. The CDR3 has 13 residues. The CDR3 spells CASRKDHSYEQYF. Written as DNA, the CDR3 is TGTGCCAGCAGAAAGGACCATTCCTACGAGCAGTACTTC.

In its sample, this clonotype was seen a few times. V gene TRBV7-6 combines with J gene TRBJ1-6; D unclear. Looked up from germline, CDR1 is SGHVS and CDR2 is FNYEAQ. The CDR3 sequence is 14 residues long. V was pared by 5 bases and J by 6 bases, with 11 bases between. The CDR3 DNA follows: TGTGCCAGCAGCGCCCAGCCCAGTAATTCACCCCTCCACTTT. As protein: CASSAQPSNSPLHF. The complete variable domain, with remaining parts taken from reference TRBV7-6 and TRBJ1-6, reads GAGVSQSPRYKVTKRGQDVALRCDPISGHVSLYWYRQALGQGPEFLTYFNYEAQQDKSGLPNDRFSAERPEGSISTLTIQRTEQRDSAMYRCASSAQPSNSPLHFGNGTRLTVT.

This clonotype was picked up many times. V gene TRBV5-1 combines with J gene TRBJ2-2; D tentatively reads TRBD1 or TRBD2 (6 bases each). Germline lookup yields CDR1 SGHRS and CDR2 YFSETQ. Between the trimmed V and J ends, which lost 4 bases and 4 bases, there was a span of 17 bases. This CDR3 is 16 amino acids long. The DNA for the CDR3 is TGCGCCAGCAGCCGGAGGCCGGGGGCTGGCACCGGGGAGCTGTTTTTT. Translating it yields CASSRRPGAGTGELFF.

This clonotype was observed at least ten times. The V call is TRBV5-1, the J call TRBJ2-1; 7 nucleotides agree with TRBD2. Per germline, CDR1 SGHRS and CDR2 YFSETQ. CDR3 length: 16 amino acids. With V trimmed by 0 bases and J by 5 bases, 8 bases remained unmatched. CDR3 DNA: TGCGCCAGCAGCTTGGCCGGTCTAGCGGAGAACAATGAGCAGTTCTTC. This gives the protein CASSLAGLAENNEQFF.

In this sample, this clonotype turned up a few times. CDR3 amino acids: CASSTINTEAFF. The CDR3 nucleotides are TGTGCCAGCTCAACGATAAACACTGAAGCTTTCTTT. The chain couples TRBV18 to TRBJ1-1; D not resolved. The CDR3 contains 12 residues. The germline V gene has CDR1 KGHSH and CDR2 LQKENI. V shed 5 bases and J shed 2 bases, with 6 bases lying between them.

At least ten counts were recorded for this clonotype. V is TRBV20-1 and J is TRBJ2-5; TRBD1 or TRBD2 may be the D gene (7 bases each). Trimming took off 1 base at V and 4 bases at J, with 13 bases between the two ends. There are 14 residues in the CDR3. Germline values: CDR1 DFQATT, CDR2 SNEGSKA (reference sequence). This chain's CDR3 is CSARAQGRGETQYF. CDR3 in DNA: TGCAGTGCTAGAGCACAGGGGAGGGGAGAGACCCAGTACTTC.

This clonotype showed up many times. The rearrangement joins TRBV3-1 to TRBJ2-2, with TRBD2 matching over 9 bases. The CDR3 totals 16 residues. V gave up 1 base and J gave up 2 bases; unmatched junction bases: 2. Germline assignment: CDR1 LGHDT and CDR2 YNNKEL (reference sequence). Here the CDR3 DNA reads TGTGCCAGCAGCCAAGTTAGCGGGGGCAACACCGGGGAGCTGTTTTTT. This gives the protein CASSQVSGGNTGELFF.

The chain combines TRBV6-2 or TRBV6-3 with TRBJ2-3; D call uncertain. V lost 6 bases, J lost 3 bases, and 10 bases lay in between. There are 13 residues in the CDR3. Germline V gene data show CDR1 as MNHEY and CDR2 as SVGEGT. In DNA form, the CDR3 reads TGTGCCAGCAGACCCGACGGTACAGATACGCAGTATTTT. It translates to CASRPDGTDTQYF.

This clonotype was observed at least ten times. The chain uses TRBV20-1 and TRBJ1-5, with TRBD1 identical over 11 bases. There are 16 residues in the CDR3. Per the germline V gene, CDR1 is DFQATT and CDR2 is SNEGSKA (reference sequence). The V and J ends lost 5 bases and 6 bases, in that order; junction bases with no gene match: 12. In DNA form, the CDR3 reads TGCAGTGCTTCAACCGGGACAGGGGGTGACATTCAGCCCCAGCATTTT. It encodes CSASTGTGGDIQPQHF.

This clonotype was counted many times. The V gene is TRBV15, the J gene TRBJ2-2; D possibly matches TRBD1 or TRBD2 (6 bases each). This CDR3 comprises 16 residues. The ends were cut back, 4 bases at V and 4 bases at J, with 16 bases in the middle. Germline-derived CDR1 and CDR2 are LNHNV and YYDKDF (reference sequence). This CDR3 is CATSMGGLAFTGELFF. CDR3 coding DNA: TGTGCCACCAGCATGGGGGGCTTAGCATTCACCGGGGAGCTGTTTTTT.

About this clonotype: This may arise from a read error, as a much more abundant clone is one base away. V usage is TRBV12-3 or TRBV12-4 and J usage is TRBJ2-2, with D possibly matching TRBD2 (5 bases). CDR3 size: 14 residues. The V and J ends lost 1 base and 9 bases respectively, with 12 bases between them. CDR3 region: CASSLERVGRELFF. CDR3 coding DNA: TGTGCCAGCAGTTTAGAGAGGGTCGGCAGGGAGCTGTTTTTT.

This clonotype was found many times. J is TRBJ1-2 and V is TRBV10-3; D perhaps matches TRBD1 (5 bases). Germline CDR1 reads ENHRY; CDR2 reads SYGVKD. This CDR3 has 13 amino acids. V lost 4 bases and J lost 2, with 8 bases in between. CDR3 in amino acids: CAISVGGNYGYTF. As DNA, the CDR3 is TGTGCCATCAGTGTCGGGGGGAACTATGGCTACACCTTC.

This clonotype appeared many times. The chain couples TRBV27 to TRBJ1-6; possible D gene TRBD1, 5 bases. CDR1 and CDR2 from the germline V gene are MNHEY and SMNVEV (reference sequence). CDR3 length: 15 amino acids. V lost 0 bases and J 11 bases, leaving 14 bases between the germline ends. CDR3 in amino acids: CASSLSPQARTPLHF. CDR3 sequence (DNA): TGTGCCAGCAGTTTATCCCCACAGGCAAGGACACCCCTCCACTTT.

This clonotype has at least ten counts. The chain has TRBV21-1 and TRBJ2-1; the table's D call TRBD1 went unverified against the DNA. TRBV21-1 is recorded as a pseudogene. The CDR3 loop spans 16 amino acids. CDR3: CASSNPGESSYNEQFF. CDR3 bases: TGTGCCAGCAGCAATCCCGGGGAGAGCTCCTACAATGAGCAGTTCTTC.